This T cell receptor beta chain was identified during a study of cytomegalovirus exposure and HLA in healthy donors (dated 2017 in TCRdb). In terms of the full investigation: In an earlier analysis of about 560 of the donors, about 270 Gb of sequence data and 90 million to 120 million unique TCR beta sequences from about 180 million T cells were reported. A separate validation cohort of roughly 130 different subjects was used in addition to the approximately 700-subject first cohort. To predict cytomegalovirus infection status, the study combined high-throughput TCR immunosequencing, statistical association of individual TCRs with disease status, and machine learning. Among 300 to 450 genotyped donors of the cohort, an average of around 240,000 unique TCR beta nucleotide sequences were sequenced per donor, about a sixth of them non-productive. Rather than drawing on any new phenotypic data, the later analysis identified candidate immune exposures from TCR beta sequences and the way those sequences occurred across donors. Both class I and class II loci were covered by HLA typing, at four-digit resolution. Because of strong linkage in the cohort, five DR-DQ haplotypes were treated as single units for association and clustering. Donor age, sex, ethnicity and CMV serostatus were compiled together with the repertoire data. To study patterns of TCR occurrence, a later analysis re-analyzed previously published TCR beta repertoires from several hundred donors and added high-resolution HLA genotyping. Using immunosequencing, the study profiled T cell repertoires from 500 to 800 subjects and related those repertoires to cytomegalovirus serostatus. All discovery cohort repertoires had been generated using a single sequencing platform. To decide whether each TCR beta V gene segment behaved as functional or pseudogenic, an earlier analysis of approximately 620 of the donors relied on high-throughput TCR beta sequencing. A later genetic analysis used genome-wide SNP genotypes for about 60% of the 666 donors, treating that subset as a discovery cohort. The number of donors typed differed by locus, with 629-630 for A, B, C, DRB1 and DQB1, around 500 for DQA1, 600 to 610 for DPA1, and 472 for DPB1. The study aimed to test whether signatures of past pathogen exposure could be identified by cataloging public T cell receptors. About 300 gigabases of sequencing data and approximately 80 million unique TCR sequences were included in an early release covering about 620 HLA-typed donors. The genetic ancestry cluster associated with self-reported Caucasian donors included 81% of the roughly 400 genotyped donors. Findings and caveats that apply to the study as a whole: Correlated functional status among segregating V segments might reflect linkage disequilibrium, but an unknown experimental factor could not be ruled out. Most TCR sequences were observed very rarely across donors, whereas some public TCRs were present in many individuals. The presence/absence analyses assumed that sequencing depth was roughly uniform across donors, and that assumption may not be true. Strong co-occurrence of HLA alleles, especially DR and DQ, made assigning TCR associations to individual alleles difficult. In an earlier analysis of over 550 of the donors, most TCR beta V segments were observed in productive rearrangements about 90% or about 30% of the time, broadly matching IMGT annotations. A later analysis found that TCR association rates varied across HLA loci, with DRB1 alleles showing the most associated TCRs and HLA-C alleles the fewest. A cluster of highly shared sequence variants was judged likely to represent a technical artifact of the sequencing pipeline. Because HLA typing was missing for some donors at each locus, association tests included only the typed subset. The earlier analysis of nearly 600 of the donors excluded some 15 rarely observed V segments, including chromosome 9 orphons, because counts were too low. In this cohort, only TCR beta chains were sequenced, and detectable features were limited by the absence of alpha or paired-chain data. The only immune exposure information available for the cohort was CMV serostatus. According to a later analysis, most CMV-associated TCR beta chains appeared to be HLA-restricted, and the HLA associations seemed to be driven largely by CMV exposure. According to the authors, the approach could potentially be generalized to other disease states and immunological phenotypes. A total of 150 or so TCR beta chains were listed by the study as associated with cytomegalovirus. Compared with the roughly 670-donor mean, donors in an Asian-associated ancestry cluster had fewer N-insertions in productive TCRs, according to a later genetic analysis. The classifier was reported to diagnose cytomegalovirus status with high specificity and sensitivity in both the original cohort and the validation cohort. V-gene and J-gene trimming of TCR beta chains was associated with a missense DCLRE1C variant in a later genetic analysis, and the association was replicated in an independent cohort. In vitro tests confirmed that three of the cytomegalovirus-associated TCR beta chains recognize cytomegalovirus antigens. Specific HLA alleles were associated with over 15,000 TCR beta sequences at a false discovery rate of 0.05 in a later analysis. The 87-base-pair reads could not distinguish some IMGT-functional V segments, including TRBV6-2 and TRBV6-3, so those segments were excluded. Several of the top co-occurrence clusters appeared to be linked to parvovirus B19, influenza, CMV and Epstein-Barr virus, according to a later analysis. In a later analysis, HLA-associated TCR beta chains showed more clonal expansion and lower generation probabilities than non-associated chains that were equally common. A further reported finding was that TCR beta sequences accurately predicted the HLA-A and HLA-B alleles for most subjects in the first cohort.

To prepare the library, the immunoSEQ multiplex PCR assay was applied. A mixture of 60 forward primers for TCR Vbeta segments and 13 reverse primers for TCR Jbeta segments was used in the multiplex PCR. Amplification of the CDR3 region of rearranged TCR beta genes was performed with a multiplex PCR assay on genomic DNA. The amplified TCR beta libraries were sequenced on the Illumina HiSeq System as 87-base-pair reads. For the original study's pipeline: Across the roughly 600 repertoires, a later analysis counted around 80 million unique TCR beta chains, roughly 11 million of which were shared by at least two donors. Raw reads were error-corrected and collapsed into unique sequences by a nearest-neighbor algorithm in which closely related sequences were merged to remove PCR and sequencing errors. Alignment of CDR3 sequences to IMGT reference sequences was used to assign V, D and J gene segments. For a sequence to be retained, a match of at least six nucleotides to both a V gene segment and a J gene segment was required. A rearrangement counted as productive if the CDR3 had no stop codons and remained in frame with V and J, and every other rearrangement counted as non-productive. Following IMGT convention, CDR3 was defined as the stretch from the second conserved V-encoded cysteine up to the conserved J-encoded phenylalanine. In an earlier analysis of roughly 610 of the donors, sequences lacking an unambiguous match to a single V gene segment were excluded. In an earlier analysis of approximately 500 of the donors, a V segment was called functional when productive rearrangements were above 56.7%, and segregating when the standard deviation between donors exceeded 5%. To diagnose cytomegalovirus status from the catalog of TCR beta chain sequences, a statistical classification framework was built. In a later analysis, V and J genes were assigned by comparing TCR nucleotide sequences against IMGT/GENE-DB human TR gene sequences. A later analysis assigned CDR3 sequences and most-parsimonious VDJ recombination scenarios with the TCRdist pipeline. In a later analysis, every TCR beta chain was defined by the combination of its CDR3 amino acid sequence and its V-gene family, and reads without a unique V-gene family were dropped. To address suspected cross-contamination and a sequencing artifact, a later analysis removed around 600 highly shared, low-generation-probability nucleotide sequences. For each public chain, a later analysis derived a clonal expansion index from normalized ranks of inferred template counts within each repertoire. Generation probabilities in a later analysis came from a VDJ recombination model fitted to out-of-frame rearrangements, and those results were checked against IGoR. In a later analysis, TCR-TCR, TCR-HLA and TCR-CMV co-occurrence was scored with hypergeometric tests, and a repertoire-size bias correction was applied to TCR pairs. False discovery rates were estimated in a later analysis by permuting HLA or CMV assignments 20 times. In a later analysis, co-occurring TCRs were grouped using DBSCAN, and TCRdist sequence similarity was added for clustering within HLA-allele-positive subsets. Repertoires with fewer than 30,000 or more than 120,000 public chains were left out of co-occurrence clustering, as were about 5 repertoires with anomalous nucleotide sharing. Not all clones reach the TCRdb copy of this immuneACCESS table, which keeps in-frame sequences only. Checked studies attribute under half of the gap to unresolved V genes and leave the rest unexplained. V, J and clone size are taken as reported in that table, and D and trimming were inferred from the DNA itself. Recorded for this sample are tens of thousands of clones; about 77% of them occurred a single time. About 8.8% of the sample belongs to the ten largest clones.

The cohort consisted of 650 to 850 healthy bone marrow donors. At the time of sampling, every cohort member was nominally healthy, though immune exposures that went unrecorded were likely present. The donor was CMV seronegative and belonged to the group of around 400 seronegative cohort members. A peripheral blood sample was collected from each donor, and TCR beta sequencing was performed on peripheral blood mononuclear cells. Genomic DNA was extracted from the blood cell samples with the Qiagen DNeasy Blood Extraction Kit. Spanning cysteine to phenylalanine, the CDR3 consists of 15 amino acids. Kept here is only the CDR3 DNA, which spans 45 bases and is read in frame from base 1. Germline trimming: 4 bases from V, 3 bases from J; junction bases outside gene matches: 6. In the germline V gene, CDR1 corresponds to SGHTS and CDR2 to YDEGEE. In the case of this clone: What antigen it recognizes has not been identified. Base qualities are not recorded, but no much larger clone differs from it by a single base.

Sequenced: PBMCs. The TCR originated in a middle-aged man in good health and CMV-seronegative. The receptor chain draws on TRBV5-8 and TRBJ2-5; 10 central bases correspond to TRBD2. The nucleotide sequence reads as follows: TGTGCCAGCAGCGTGAGCGGGGGGGGCAAAGAGACCCAGTACTTC. It translates as CASSVSGGGKETQYF.